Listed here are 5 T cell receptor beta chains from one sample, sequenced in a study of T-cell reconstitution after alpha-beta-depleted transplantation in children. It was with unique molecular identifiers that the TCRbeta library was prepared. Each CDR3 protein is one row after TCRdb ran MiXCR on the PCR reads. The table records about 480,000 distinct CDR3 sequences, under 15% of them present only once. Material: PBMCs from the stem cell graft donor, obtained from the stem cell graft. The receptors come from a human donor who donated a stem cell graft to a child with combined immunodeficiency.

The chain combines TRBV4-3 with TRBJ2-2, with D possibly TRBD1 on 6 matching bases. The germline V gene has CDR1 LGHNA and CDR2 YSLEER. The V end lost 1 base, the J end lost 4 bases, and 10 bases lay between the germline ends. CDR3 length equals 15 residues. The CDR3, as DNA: TGCGCCAGCAGCCAAGGGCAGGGGCCCACCGGGGAGCTGTTTTTT. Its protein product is CASSQGQGPTGELFF.

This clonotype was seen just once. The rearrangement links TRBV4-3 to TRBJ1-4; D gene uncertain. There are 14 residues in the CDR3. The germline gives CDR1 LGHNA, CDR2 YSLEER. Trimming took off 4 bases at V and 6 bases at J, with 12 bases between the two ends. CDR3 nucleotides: TGCGCCAGCAGCCTCCTGGGGAAAGATGAAAAACTGTTTTTT. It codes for CASSLLGKDEKLFF.

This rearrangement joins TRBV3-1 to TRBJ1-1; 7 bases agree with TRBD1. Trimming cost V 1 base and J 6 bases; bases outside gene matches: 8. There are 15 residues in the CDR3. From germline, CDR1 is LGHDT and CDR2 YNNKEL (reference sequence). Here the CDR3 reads CASSQVPNGTAEAFF. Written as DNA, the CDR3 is TGTGCCAGCAGCCAAGTACCGAATGGGACAGCTGAAGCTTTCTTT.

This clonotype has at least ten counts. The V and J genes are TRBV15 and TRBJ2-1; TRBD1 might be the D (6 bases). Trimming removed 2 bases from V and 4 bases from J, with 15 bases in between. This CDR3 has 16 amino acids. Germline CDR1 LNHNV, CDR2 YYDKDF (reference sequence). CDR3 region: CATSRLPRTEYNEQFF. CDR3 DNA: TGTGCCACCAGCAGACTCCCCCGGACAGAGTACAATGAGCAGTTCTTC.

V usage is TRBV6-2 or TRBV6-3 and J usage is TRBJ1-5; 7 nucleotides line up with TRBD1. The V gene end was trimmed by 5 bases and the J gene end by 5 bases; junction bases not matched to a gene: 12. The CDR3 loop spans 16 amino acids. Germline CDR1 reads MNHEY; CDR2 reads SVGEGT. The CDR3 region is CASSHPDRDGHQPQHF. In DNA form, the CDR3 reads TGTGCCAGCAGTCACCCTGACAGGGACGGGCATCAGCCCCAGCATTTT.